This passage covers 20 T cell receptor beta chains from one sample sequenced in a study of blood T cell repertoires in COVID-19. TCRdb's table, derived via immunoSEQ multiplex PCR, lists solely in-frame clones and lacks some. The sample records around 84,000 clones, about 90% being singletons. The sample was peripheral blood. All receptors come from a man over 45 with active COVID-19.

The chain combines TRBV10-1 with TRBJ1-5; possible D gene TRBD1, 5 bases. From germline, CDR1 is WNHNN and CDR2 SYGVQD (reference sequence). This CDR3 spans 15 amino acids. V was clipped by 8 bases and J by 1 base, with 15 bases between them. CDR3 coding DNA: TGCGCCAGCGGCGAAGCGGGGGGGAGCAATCAGCCCCAGCATTTT. Translating it yields CASGEAGGSNQPQHF.

The chain couples TRBV3-1 (or the pseudogene TRBV3-2) to TRBJ1-5; 7 nucleotides line up with TRBD1. The germline V gene has CDR1 LGHDT and CDR2 YNNKEL (reference sequence). The CDR3 sequence is 15 residues long. J gave up 7 bases and V 1 base, and 7 bases lay outside the gene matches. The CDR3 loop reads CASSQVDRVYQPQHF. As DNA, the CDR3 is TGTGCCAGCAGCCAAGTTGACAGGGTCTACCAGCCCCAGCATTTT.

This chain uses TRBV3-1 (or the pseudogene TRBV3-2) with TRBJ2-7, with 9 positions matching TRBD1. J lost 2 bases, V lost 4 bases, and 12 bases had no gene match. Germline V gene lookup returns CDR1 LGHDT and CDR2 YNNKEL (reference sequence). The CDR3 length is 17 residues. The CDR3 is CASSLSPGTGFAYEQYF. The DNA for the CDR3 is TGTGCCAGCAGCCTTAGCCCCGGGACAGGGTTCGCCTACGAGCAGTACTTC.

CDR3 nucleotide sequence: TGTGCCAGCAGCTTGGTAACTAGCGGGGGTTACAATGAGCAGTTCTTC. Residues: CASSLVTSGGYNEQFF. The chain is built from TRBV5-6 and TRBJ2-1, with 11 bases fitting TRBD2. In germline, CDR1 is SGHDT, CDR2 YYEEEE. The CDR3 totals 16 residues. V lost 0 bases, J lost 4 bases, and 3 bases stayed unmatched.

This chain links TRBV4-3 with TRBJ2-1, with 11 bases lining up with TRBD2. CDR3 size: 18 residues. J gave up 8 bases and V 2 bases, and 14 bases lay outside the gene matches. CDR1 is LGHNA, CDR2 YSLEER, per germline. CDR3 coding DNA: TGCGCCAGCAGCCAAAACTCCCTAGCGGGGGGAGGTGGGGATGAGCAGTTCTTC. It encodes CASSQNSLAGGGGDEQFF.

The rearrangement links TRBV5-1 to TRBJ2-3; no reliable D call. Trimming took off 4 bases at V and 2 bases at J, with 8 bases between the two ends. CDR3 size: 13 residues. The germline gives CDR1 SGHRS, CDR2 YFSETQ. The DNA for the CDR3 is TGCGCCAGCAGCCCTCCCTCCACAGATACGCAGTATTTT. It encodes CASSPPSTDTQYF.

The chain is built from TRBV12-3 or TRBV12-4 and TRBJ1-6; a possible D gene is TRBD1 (5 bases). With 6 bases removed from V and 10 bases from J, the gap between germline ends came to 10 bases. CDR3 length: 12 amino acids. Here the CDR3 DNA reads TGTGCCAGCAGCTCTACAGGATCACCCCTCCACTTT. Its protein product is CASSSTGSPLHF.

The chain combines TRBV5-4 with TRBJ1-4, with D maybe TRBD1 (5 bases). The CDR3 spans 13 residues. Germline V gene sequence: CDR1 SGHNT, CDR2 YYREEE (reference sequence). The V end lost 5 bases, the J end lost 5 bases, and 10 bases lay between the germline ends. The CDR3 DNA reads TGTGCCAGCAGGGACATTAGGAATGAAAAACTGTTTTTT. Encoded protein: CASRDIRNEKLFF.

The rearrangement joins TRBV2 to TRBJ1-2, with a tentative D call TRBD1 (6 bases). This CDR3 spans 12 amino acids. V was trimmed by 8 bases and J by 5 bases, leaving 12 bases between them. Germline-derived CDR1 and CDR2 are SNHLY and FYNNEI. The chain's CDR3 is CASAGQLYGYTF. Here the CDR3 DNA reads TGTGCCAGCGCAGGACAGTTATATGGCTACACCTTC.

J is TRBJ2-3 and V is TRBV5-1, with 8 bases that match TRBD2. Trimming at V came to 2 bases and at J to 0 bases, leaving 2 bases not matched to a gene. The CDR3 covers 15 residues. Germline V CDR1 and CDR2: SGHRS, YFSETQ. The CDR3 loop is CASSFIAGSTDTQYF. CDR3 in DNA: TGCGCCAGCAGCTTTATAGCGGGGAGCACAGATACGCAGTATTTT. Looking up the rest from reference TRBV5-1 and TRBJ2-3 gives the full variable domain: KAGVTQTPRYLIKTRGQQVTLSCSPISGHRSVSWYQQTPGQGLQFLFEYFSETQRNKGNFPGRFSGRQFSNSRSEMNVSTLELGDSALYLCASSFIAGSTDTQYFGPGTRLTVL.

The chain recombines TRBV11-3 with TRBJ2-3; 7 bases line up with TRBD2. The J segment lost 5 bases and the V segment lost 5 bases, leaving 4 bases of the junction unmatched. CDR3 length: 13 residues. Germline CDR1 reads SGHNT; CDR2 reads YENEEA. The CDR3 DNA sequence: TGTGCCAGCAGCGAGACTAGCCGAGATACGCAGTATTTT. Its protein is CASSETSRDTQYF.

The chain couples TRBV19 to TRBJ2-2; 7 nucleotides align to TRBD2. Germline loops: CDR1 LNHDA, CDR2 SQIVND (reference sequence). V lost 4 bases to trimming and J lost 3 bases; unmatched junction nucleotides: 8. The CDR3 is 16 residues long. The CDR3 sequence is CASSNPGGVYTGELFF. CDR3 nucleotide sequence: TGTGCCAGTAGTAATCCGGGAGGAGTTTACACCGGGGAGCTGTTTTTT.

The V gene is TRBV27, the J gene TRBJ2-2; 8 bases align to TRBD1. Unmatched junction bases numbered 3, after V lost 6 bases and J lost 6 bases. Per the germline V gene, CDR1 is MNHEY and CDR2 is SMNVEV (reference sequence). The CDR3 spans 13 residues. The DNA for the CDR3 is TGTGCCAGCAGGTCAGGGGGCTCCGGGGAGCTGTTTTTT. Translated, it gives CASRSGGSGELFF.

This chain uses TRBV4-3 with TRBJ2-5; 10 bases align to TRBD2. Germline CDR1 LGHNA, CDR2 YSLEER. V lost 1 base, J lost 5 bases, and 13 bases stayed unmatched. The length of the CDR3 is 18 residues. Written as DNA, the CDR3 is TGCGCCAGCAGCCAAGGGTTAGCGGGGGGTTCACCGTGGGAGACCCAGTACTTC. This encodes CASSQGLAGGSPWETQYF.

This clone has a single count. This chain uses TRBV27 with TRBJ1-6; 7 bases are shared with TRBD1. V lost 4 bases and J lost 9; bases outside the gene matches: 9. The CDR3 is 15 residues long. CDR1 is MNHEY and CDR2 is SMNVEV in the germline V gene (reference sequence). This CDR3 reads CASSSTTGWSSPLHF. The CDR3 bases are TGTGCCAGCAGTTCTACGACAGGGTGGAGTTCACCCCTCCACTTT.

The chain joins TRBV20-1 to TRBJ1-2, with D possibly TRBD1 on 5 matching bases. CDR3 size: 11 residues. The germline V gene encodes CDR1 DFQATT and CDR2 SNEGSKA (reference sequence). V shed 8 bases and J shed 8 bases, with 15 bases lying between them. The CDR3 spells CSLLRGFGYTF. DNA of the CDR3: TGCAGTCTCCTGCGGGGGTTCGGCTACACCTTC.

This clone showed up just a few times. The rearrangement links TRBV6-2 or TRBV6-3 to TRBJ2-2; 9 bases are a match to TRBD2. V gave up 2 bases and J gave up 3 bases; unmatched junction bases: 4. CDR3 length: 16 residues. Germline V lookup: CDR1 MNHEY, CDR2 SVGEGT. The CDR3 loop reads CASSYPRGGDTGELFF. The CDR3 DNA follows: TGTGCCAGCAGTTACCCGCGGGGGGGCGACACCGGGGAGCTGTTTTTT.

This chain links TRBV18 with TRBJ2-3, with TRBD2 as a possible D gene (7 bases). Between the trimmed V and J ends, which lost 3 bases and 6 bases, there was a span of 19 bases. The length of the CDR3 is 16 residues. The germline V gene has CDR1 KGHSH and CDR2 LQKENI. The CDR3 here is CASSPIRGALSDTQYF. The CDR3 DNA is TGTGCCAGCTCACCGATTCGGGGGGCCCTCTCGGATACGCAGTATTTT. The full variable domain, in which reference TRBV18 and TRBJ2-3 provide the parts outside the CDR3, is NAGVMQNPRHLVRRRGQEARLRCSPMKGHSHVYWYRQLPEEGLKFMVYLQKENIIDESGMPKERFSAEFPKEGPSILRIQQVVRGDSAAYFCASSPIRGALSDTQYFGPGTRLTVL.

This clone occurred once. The V gene is TRBV27, the J gene TRBJ1-6, with 7 bases matching TRBD1. CDR3 length equals 15 residues. Germline CDR1 is MNHEY and CDR2 is SMNVEV (reference sequence). J was trimmed by 8 bases and V by 7 bases; bases with no gene match: 11. This CDR3 is CASKVGGTDYSPLHF. The CDR3 nucleotides are TGTGCCAGCAAAGTTGGGGGGACAGATTATTCACCCCTCCACTTT.

This clone was recorded only once. The chain has TRBV7-2 and TRBJ2-2; 8 bases are shared with TRBD2. J lost 2 bases, V lost 2 bases, and 4 bases had no gene match. Germline CDR1 SGHTA, CDR2 FQGNSA. There are 16 residues in the CDR3. The CDR3 region is CASSLYGGGNTGELFF. CDR3 nucleotide sequence: TGTGCCAGCAGCTTATACGGGGGGGGAAACACCGGGGAGCTGTTTTTT.